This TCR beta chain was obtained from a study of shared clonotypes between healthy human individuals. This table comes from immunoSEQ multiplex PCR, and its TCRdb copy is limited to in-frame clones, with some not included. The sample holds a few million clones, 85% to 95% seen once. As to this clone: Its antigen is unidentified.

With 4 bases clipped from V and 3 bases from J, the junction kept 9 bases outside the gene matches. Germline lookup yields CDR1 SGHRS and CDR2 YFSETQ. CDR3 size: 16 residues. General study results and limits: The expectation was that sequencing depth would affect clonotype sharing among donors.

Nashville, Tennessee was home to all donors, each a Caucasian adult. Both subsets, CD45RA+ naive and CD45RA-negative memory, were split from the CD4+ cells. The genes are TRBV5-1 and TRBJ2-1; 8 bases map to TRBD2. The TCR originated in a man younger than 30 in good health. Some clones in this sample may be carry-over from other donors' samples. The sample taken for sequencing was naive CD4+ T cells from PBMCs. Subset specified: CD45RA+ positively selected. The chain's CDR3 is CASSQTLAESYNEQFF. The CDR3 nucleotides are TGCGCCAGCAGCCAGACACTAGCGGAGAGCTACAATGAGCAGTTCTTC.